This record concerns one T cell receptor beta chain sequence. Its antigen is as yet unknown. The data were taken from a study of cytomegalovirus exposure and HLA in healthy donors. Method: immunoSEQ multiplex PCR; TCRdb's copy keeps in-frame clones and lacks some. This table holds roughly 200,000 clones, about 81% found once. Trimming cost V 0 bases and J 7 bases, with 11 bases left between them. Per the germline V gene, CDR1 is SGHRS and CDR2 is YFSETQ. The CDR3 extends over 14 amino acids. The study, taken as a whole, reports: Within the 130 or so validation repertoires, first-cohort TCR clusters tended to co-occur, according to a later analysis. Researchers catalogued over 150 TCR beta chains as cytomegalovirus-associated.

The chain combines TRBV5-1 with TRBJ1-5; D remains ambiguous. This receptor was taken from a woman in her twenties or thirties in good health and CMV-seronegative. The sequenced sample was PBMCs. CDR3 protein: CASSLESGSQPQHF. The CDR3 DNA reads TGCGCCAGCAGCTTGGAATCGGGGTCCCAGCCCCAGCATTTT. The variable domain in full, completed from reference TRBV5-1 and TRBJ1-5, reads KAGVTQTPRYLIKTRGQQVTLSCSPISGHRSVSWYQQTPGQGLQFLFEYFSETQRNKGNFPGRFSGRQFSNSRSEMNVSTLELGDSALYLCASSLESGSQPQHFGDGTRLSIL.